This is a list of T cell receptor beta chains from one sample in a study of T cells in localized non-small cell lung cancer. Sequencing used immunoSEQ multiplex PCR; TCRdb keeps in-frame clones, though not all of them. The sample holds under 35,000 clones, around three quarters seen once. Material: peripheral blood, obtained before any cancer treatment. The origin of the receptors is a male donor at least 60 years old with stage III squamous cell lung carcinoma. The conserved cysteine and the conserved F or W are not part of the CDR3 here. The order of the fields is J gene, CDR3 length, V gene, clone size, CDR3 protein. Size values are once, few and many counts, or a class for expanded clones, and some rows have none.

TRBJ2-6	12	TRBV6-5	few	ASRFDSGANVLT
TRBJ2-7	9	TRBV2	.	ANEDVGEQY
TRBJ2-3	12	TRBV6-5	.	ASSTPDRFNTQY
TRBJ1-2	11	TRBV7-3	.	ASSSGGGGGYT
TRBJ2-1	11	TRBV14	.	ASSPRTGNEQF
TRBJ1-2	11	TRBV6-6	.	ASSPEGALGYT
TRBJ1-5	16	TRBV6-1	.	ASSEGVISGYSNQPQH
TRBJ1-4	10	TRBV28	once	ASTTTNEKLF
TRBJ1-2	12	TRBV28	.	ASRLDRATVGYT
TRBJ2-7	14	TRBV28	.	ASSPFGAQSSYEQY
TRBJ2-3	14	TRBV9	.	ASSVLAGTSTDTQY
TRBJ2-7	11	TRBV2	.	ASRQPPSYEQY
TRBJ2-7	13	TRBV5-8	.	ASSEMNRDAHEQY
TRBJ2-6	14	TRBV6-6	.	ASSYSTTGRTNVLT
TRBJ2-1	11	TRBV6-6	medium-sized	ASTTWDYNEQF
TRBJ1-1	12	TRBV28	.	ASSLFRWDTEAF
TRBJ2-5	12	TRBV7-2	.	ASGPGLAQETQY
TRBJ2-1	17	TRBV13	.	ASSYRQVASSIGGNEQF
TRBJ1-4	13	TRBV7-2	once	ASSSQRGANEKLF
TRBJ2-7	12	TRBV9	few	ASTPGDSSYEQY
TRBJ2-1	12	TRBV4-3	.	ASSQLTRGNEQF
TRBJ1-1	16	TRBV19	.	ASSIGPDGGGLNTEAF
TRBJ1-5	12	TRBV9	.	ASSLEGGNQPQH
TRBJ1-2	13	TRBV6-1	.	ASSIYQGSGYGYT
TRBJ1-1	12	TRBV28	.	ASSLLSMSLEAF
TRBJ1-3	11	TRBV6-6	.	ASESSPGNTIY
TRBJ1-1	11	TRBV5-5	few	ASSFSRDSEAF
TRBJ2-2	12	TRBV2	few	ASRDRPNTGELF
TRBJ2-3	15	TRBV7-3	once	ASSNPAASGSTDTQY
TRBJ1-2	13	TRBV28	.	ASSPPGAGIYGYT
TRBJ1-5	11	TRBV11-2	.	ASSFQVDQPQH
TRBJ2-2	14	TRBV9	.	ASSVGEREGRGELF
TRBJ2-7	9	TRBV20-1	.	SARTNYEQY
TRBJ1-2	11	TRBV5-1	.	ASSLGQPLGYT
TRBJ2-5	11	TRBV7-2	.	ASSMRRSETQY
TRBJ2-1	6	TRBV28	few	AAPFRF
TRBJ2-3	15	TRBV28	.	ASSLVRGFRGTDTQY
TRBJ1-2	11	TRBV30	.	AWAGQLGYGYT
TRBJ2-7	11	TRBV6-6	.	ASSYNSLYEQY
TRBJ2-1	13	TRBV2	.	ASSPSLPIYNEQF
TRBJ2-1	16	TRBV9	.	ASSVGLSKRGIYNEQF
TRBJ1-4	12	TRBV6-5	once	ATCQATTNEKLF
TRBJ2-3	13	TRBV5-1	.	ASRTSAASTDTQY
TRBJ1-5	13	TRBV28	few	ASLGTGARNQPQH
TRBJ2-2	11	TRBV6-5	medium-sized	ASSYRGTGELF
TRBJ1-3	11	TRBV6-6	.	ASSYSGGNTIY
TRBJ1-5	13	TRBV7-2	.	ASSFNTGLNQPQH
TRBJ1-2	10	TRBV6-5	.	ASSSLGNGYT
TRBJ2-6	13	TRBV11-3	.	ASSDTGSGANVLT
TRBJ2-1	15	TRBV18	few	ASSLRTSGVSYNEQF
TRBJ2-1	11	TRBV30	.	AWSQGSGVEQF
TRBJ2-2	13	TRBV7-3	.	ASSLGQGYTGELF
TRBJ2-1	12	TRBV4-3	.	ASSQDAASYEQF
TRBJ2-7	13	TRBV7-3	.	ASSPSRDTTNEQY
TRBJ1-1	13	TRBV18	.	ASSPVRVGNTEAF
TRBJ1-5	13	TRBV27	.	ASRTQGYSNQPQH
TRBJ2-7	11	TRBV11-2	.	ASSLGSIYEQY